The rows below give T cell receptor beta chains drawn from one sample of a study of T-cell reconstitution after alpha-beta-depleted transplantation in children. TCRdb analysed the PCR reads with MiXCR anew, one entry per CDR3 protein. The top ten hold roughly 9.1% of the sample, which has about 270,000 distinct CDR3 sequences, 9.5% to 10% seen once. The material was PBMCs from the stem cell graft donor, obtained from the stem cell graft. These TCRs come from a human donor who donated a stem cell graft to a child with SCID. Each CDR3 is given with its conserved first and last residue. D genes are given only for firm matches. Part of the rows lack a size; the others show once, few, many or a class for expanded clones.

TRBV6-1,TRBJ1-1,few,12,-,TGTGCCAGCAGCGCCACAGGCTCGGCAGCTTTCTTT,CASSATGSAAFF
TRBV5-1,TRBJ1-5,few,13,-,TGCGCCAGCAGCTCCGAGGGCAATCAGCCCCAGCATTTT,CASSSEGNQPQHF
TRBV15,TRBJ2-7,few,13,-,TGTGCCACCAGCATCAGGGGTTCCTACGAGCAGTACTTC,CATSIRGSYEQYF
TRBV6-2/TRBV6-3,TRBJ2-1,few,12,TRBD1,TGTGCCAGCAGTACAGGGGTCAATGAGCAGTTCTTC,CASSTGVNEQFF
TRBV3-1,TRBJ2-7,-,12,-,TGTGCCAGCAGTTACAGGGCGGGGGAGCAGTACTTC,CASSYRAGEQYF
TRBV3-1,TRBJ2-7,many,13,-,TGTGCCAGCAGCCAAGAACGAACAGCGCAGCAGTACTTC,CASSQERTAQQYF
TRBV5-1,TRBJ1-6,few,15,TRBD1,TGCGCCAGCAGCATCGGACAGGGGGGGCATTCACCCCTCCACTTT,CASSIGQGGHSPLHF
TRBV7-9,TRBJ2-3,-,16,-,TGTGCCAGCAGCTTCGACCTCACAGTACCACAAAATACGCAGTATTTT,CASSFDLTVPQNTQYF
TRBV4-1,TRBJ1-4,-,16,-,TGCGCCAGCAGCCAAGATGGTGCGGGATTGGGTGAAAAACTGTTTTTT,CASSQDGAGLGEKLFF
TRBV5-1,TRBJ2-7,-,16,-,TGCGCCAGCAGCACGGTCTTCGGGGGAACGTCCTACGAGCAGTACTTC,CASSTVFGGTSYEQYF
TRBV20-1,TRBJ2-1,few,15,-,TGCAGTGCTAGAACCTCCTTCGTCGAAGGTAATGAGCAGTTCTTC,CSARTSFVEGNEQFF
TRBV7-7,TRBJ2-1,-,14,-,TGTGCCAGCAGCCCCGGGACACCCTCGGGTGAGCAGTTCTTC,CASSPGTPSGEQFF
TRBV7-9,TRBJ2-1,-,14,-,TGTGCCAGCAGCTTAGGTACCCCGTTGGATGAGCAGTTCTTC,CASSLGTPLDEQFF
TRBV7-3,TRBJ2-3,-,18,TRBD2,TGTGCCAGCAGCTTAAAACCCCTAGCGGGTCCTAGCACAGATACGCAGTATTTT,CASSLKPLAGPSTDTQYF
TRBV2,TRBJ1-1,many,14,-,TGTGCCAGCAGTGTGTACAGAGACAACACTGAAGCTTTCTTT,CASSVYRDNTEAFF
TRBV3-1,TRBJ2-7,many,13,-,TGTGCCAGCAGCCAAGTTGGTTGGTACGAGCAGTACTTC,CASSQVGWYEQYF
TRBV14,TRBJ1-2,few,14,TRBD1,TGTGCCAGCAGCCAAGTGGACAGGGCCTATGGCTACACCTTC,CASSQVDRAYGYTF
TRBV10-2,TRBJ2-7,-,13,-,TGCGCCAGCAGCAGGGTACTGGCCTACGAGCAGTACTTC,CASSRVLAYEQYF
TRBV5-6,TRBJ2-5,-,14,-,TGTGCCAGCAGTTATACCGGAACGAAAGAGACCCAGTACTTC,CASSYTGTKETQYF
TRBV7-3,TRBJ1-1,-,15,-,TGTGCCAGCAGCGCACAAGGGGCCAGGGGCACTGAAGCTTTCTTT,CASSAQGARGTEAFF
TRBV12-3/TRBV12-4,TRBJ2-5,-,17,-,TGTGCCAGCAGTTTCTTCATTAGGGCAGATGCCCAAGAGACCCAGTACTTC,CASSFFIRADAQETQYF
TRBV3-1,TRBJ2-7,many,13,-,TGTGCCAGCAGCCAAGATTCAGGCTACGAGCAGTACTTC,CASSQDSGYEQYF
TRBV7-3,TRBJ2-3,-,13,-,TGTGCCAGCAGCCAAGACACGCGGGATACGCAGTATTTT,CASSQDTRDTQYF
TRBV4-1,TRBJ2-1,many,12,-,TGCGCCAGCAGCCTCATGGTGAATGAGCAGTTCTTC,CASSLMVNEQFF
TRBV5-1,TRBJ2-1,few,13,-,TGCGCCAGCAGCTTGGGACAGGCAAATGAGCAGTTCTTC,CASSLGQANEQFF
TRBV20-1,TRBJ2-3,many,13,-,TGCAGTGCTAGGTCTGGAAACACAGATACGCAGTATTTT,CSARSGNTDTQYF
TRBV7-9,TRBJ2-2,few,13,-,TGTGCCAGCAGCACCTACAACACCGGGGAGCTGTTTTTT,CASSTYNTGELFF
TRBV20-1,TRBJ2-2,few,14,TRBD1,TGCAGTGCTCTCGGGACAGACCTCTCCGGGGAGCTGTTTTTT,CSALGTDLSGELFF
TRBV20-1,TRBJ2-7,many,15,-,TGCAGTGCTCAGATACCGGGACGGACGATTTACGAGCAGTACTTC,CSAQIPGRTIYEQYF
TRBV7-8,TRBJ2-2,few,13,TRBD2,TGTGCCAGCACCCTAGCGGATGGCGGGGAGCTGTTTTTT,CASTLADGGELFF
TRBV13,TRBJ2-1,few,15,-,TGTGCCAGCAGCTCCGATGTCAGGAGGTACAATGAGCAGTTCTTC,CASSSDVRRYNEQFF
TRBV13,TRBJ2-1,many,13,-,TGTGCCAGCAGCTCCGTTGGGGGTTATGAGCAGTTCTTC,CASSSVGGYEQFF
TRBV19,TRBJ2-5,-,13,-,TGTGCCAGTAGAAGAGGGAAAGAAGAGACCCAGTACTTC,CASRRGKEETQYF
TRBV10-2,TRBJ1-1,few,16,TRBD1,TGCGCCAGCAGTGAGTCCTGGACAGGGATGAACACTGAAGCTTTCTTT,CASSESWTGMNTEAFF
TRBV12-3/TRBV12-4,TRBJ2-1,-,12,-,TGTGCCAGCAGGGACCCGGCCCCCGAGCAGTTCTTC,CASRDPAPEQFF
TRBV12-3/TRBV12-4,TRBJ2-3,-,14,-,TGTGCCAGCAGTTTAGGGCCAATAATGGATACGCAGTATTTT,CASSLGPIMDTQYF
TRBV29-1,TRBJ2-2,many,15,TRBD2,TGCAGCGTTACCATGGGAGGGGCTAACACCGGGGAGCTGTTTTTT,CSVTMGGANTGELFF
TRBV29-1,TRBJ1-1,few,13,-,TGCAGCGTTGACAAACCAGGTGGGGCTGAAGCTTTCTTT,CSVDKPGGAEAFF
TRBV5-1,TRBJ2-3,-,14,-,TGCGCCAGCAGCCCGACACCAAATCCAGATACGCAGTATTTT,CASSPTPNPDTQYF
TRBV15,TRBJ1-5,few,15,-,TGTGCCACCACTCACGAGGGGGGGGCTAATCAGCCCCAGCATTTT,CATTHEGGANQPQHF
TRBV12-3/TRBV12-4,TRBJ1-2,many,13,-,TGTGCCAGCAGTTTTCCAGGGTGGAATGGCTACACCTTC,CASSFPGWNGYTF
TRBV11-3,TRBJ2-7,few,13,-,TGTGCCAGCAGCACGGGACATCTCTACGAGCAGTACTTC,CASSTGHLYEQYF
TRBV20-1,TRBJ2-2,-,11,-,TGCAGTGCCGCCGGTCACGGGGAGCTGTTTTTT,CSAAGHGELFF
TRBV19,TRBJ1-2,few,15,-,TGTGCCAGTAGCCCCGACCAGGCAGGATTCTATGGCTACACCTTC,CASSPDQAGFYGYTF
TRBV27,TRBJ1-6,-,12,-,TGTGCCAGCAGTTTTTGGAATTCACCCCTCCACTTT,CASSFWNSPLHF